The 12 T cell receptor beta chains reported below all come from one sample, sequenced in a study of shared clonotypes between healthy human individuals. Libraries were prepared by immunoSEQ multiplex PCR; TCRdb keeps only in-frame clonotypes and omits some of them. The sample holds roughly 2 million clones, approximately 94% seen once. The material sequenced was naive CD4+ T cells sorted from blood. This sample's subset: CD45RA+ positively selected. These receptors all come from a man aged 18 to 35 in good health.

The V gene is TRBV7-9, the J gene TRBJ2-7, with TRBD1 matching over 8 bases. The CDR3 consists of 15 residues. CDR1 is SEHNR and CDR2 is FQNEAQ in the germline V gene (reference sequence). Germline trimming cut 8 bases from V and 2 bases from J; bases unmatched to any gene: 11. This CDR3 is CASCNSDRAAYEQYF. CDR3 DNA sequence: TGTGCCAGCTGCAATTCGGACAGGGCAGCCTACGAGCAGTACTTC.

The rearrangement links TRBV30 to TRBJ1-2, with 7 bases that match TRBD1. CDR3 length: 11 residues. Germline trimming cut 4 bases from V and 10 bases from J; bases unmatched to any gene: 6. The germline V gene encodes CDR1 GTSNPN and CDR2 SVGIG (reference sequence). The CDR3 nucleotides read TGTGCCTGGACCGATACAGGGGTCTACACCTTC. Translated: CAWTDTGVYTF.

This chain links TRBV12-5 with TRBJ2-2; 10 nucleotides agree with TRBD2. Looked up from germline, CDR1 is LGHNT and CDR2 is FRNRAP. The J segment lost 1 base and the V segment lost 7 bases, leaving 3 bases of the junction unmatched. This CDR3 comprises 15 residues. The CDR3 DNA is TGTGCTAGTGCCCTAGCGGGAGTGAACACCGGGGAGCTGTTTTTT. It translates to CASALAGVNTGELFF. The complete variable domain, with remaining parts taken from reference TRBV12-5 and TRBJ2-2, reads DARVTQTPRHKVTEMGQEVTMRCQPILGHNTVFWYRQTMMQGLELLAYFRNRAPLDDSGMPKDRFSAEMPDATLATLKIQPSEPRDSAVYFCASALAGVNTGELFFGEGSRLTVL.

This chain connects TRBV6-1 to TRBJ1-2; the D gene is possibly TRBD1 (5 bases). The CDR3 extends over 13 amino acids. Germline V gives CDR1 MNHNS, CDR2 SASEGT. The germline V and J ends were trimmed by 6 bases and 4 bases, with 12 bases remaining between them. For the CDR3, the DNA is TGTGCCAGCAGGGGGGGGGAAGCCTATGGCTACACCTTC. Encoded protein: CASRGGEAYGYTF.

This chain joins TRBV5-6 and TRBJ2-5; 8 bases fit TRBD1. With 0 bases clipped from V and 5 bases from J, the junction kept 9 bases outside the gene matches. The germline V gene has CDR1 SGHDT and CDR2 YYEEEE. The CDR3 covers 16 residues. The CDR3 region has the DNA TGTGCCAGCAGCTTGGGGACAGGGAGATTTCGGGAGACCCAGTACTTC. As protein: CASSLGTGRFRETQYF.

V is TRBV19 and J is TRBJ2-7, with 9 positions matching TRBD1. Germline assignment: CDR1 LNHDA and CDR2 SQIVND (reference sequence). This CDR3 has 16 residues. V lost 2 bases to trimming and J lost 4 bases; unmatched junction nucleotides: 9. The CDR3 region is CASSISGTGTLYEQYF. The CDR3 DNA reads as TGTGCCAGTAGTATAAGTGGGACAGGGACCTTATACGAGCAGTACTTC.

The rearrangement joins TRBV15 to TRBJ1-4, with D possibly being TRBD1 (5 bases). The CDR3 has 15 amino acids. The ends were cut back, 0 bases at V and 5 bases at J, with 10 bases in the middle. The germline V gene encodes CDR1 LNHNV and CDR2 YYDKDF (reference sequence). Here the CDR3 reads CATSRERGVNEKLFF. The DNA for the CDR3 is TGTGCCACCAGCAGAGAAAGGGGAGTGAATGAAAAACTGTTTTTT.

The chain recombines TRBV10-3 with TRBJ2-5; D may correspond to TRBD1 or TRBD2 (6 bases each). The germline V gene encodes CDR1 ENHRY and CDR2 SYGVKD. The CDR3 is 14 amino acids. The V gene lost 7 bases and the J gene lost 0 bases, with 12 bases spanning the gap. The CDR3 is CAITEGGNQETQYF. CDR3 DNA sequence: TGTGCCATCACCGAAGGGGGGAACCAAGAGACCCAGTACTTC.

This chain joins TRBV21-1 and TRBJ2-5; the D call of TRBD2 is as the table states it, not checked on the DNA. TRBV21-1 constitutes a pseudogene. The CDR3 is 14 residues long. This chain's CDR3 is CASSRSSWEETQYF. CDR3 bases: TGTGCCAGCAGCAGGTCTAGTTGGGAAGAGACCCAGTACTTC.

The chain uses TRBV30 and TRBJ1-1; TRBD1 is a possible D gene (6 bases). This CDR3 region has 15 residues. V was shortened by 0 bases and J by 2 bases, with 13 bases between the two germline ends. Germline CDR1 is GTSNPN and CDR2 is SVGIG (reference sequence). The CDR3 DNA follows: TGTGCCTGGAGTGTACTCGGGGGCTTTAACACTGAAGCTTTCTTT. Amino acid sequence: CAWSVLGGFNTEAFF.

This rearrangement joins TRBV6-4 to TRBJ1-2, with unresolved D. Per germline, CDR1 MRHNA and CDR2 SNTAGT. This CDR3 contains 11 residues. V was cut by 2 bases and J by 7 bases, with 5 bases left in between. Here the CDR3 reads CASSDRVGYTF. The CDR3 bases are TGTGCCAGCAGTGACAGGGTTGGCTACACCTTC.

The chain is built from TRBV10-3 and TRBJ1-5, with D perhaps matching TRBD1 (5 bases). V dropped 3 bases and J dropped 2 bases, with 17 bases sitting between them. The CDR3 spans 17 residues. Germline CDR1 is ENHRY and CDR2 is SYGVKD. CDR3 sequence: CAISDGQQVRGNQPQHF. Written as DNA, the CDR3 is TGTGCCATCAGTGACGGACAACAGGTTCGGGGCAATCAGCCCCAGCATTTT.